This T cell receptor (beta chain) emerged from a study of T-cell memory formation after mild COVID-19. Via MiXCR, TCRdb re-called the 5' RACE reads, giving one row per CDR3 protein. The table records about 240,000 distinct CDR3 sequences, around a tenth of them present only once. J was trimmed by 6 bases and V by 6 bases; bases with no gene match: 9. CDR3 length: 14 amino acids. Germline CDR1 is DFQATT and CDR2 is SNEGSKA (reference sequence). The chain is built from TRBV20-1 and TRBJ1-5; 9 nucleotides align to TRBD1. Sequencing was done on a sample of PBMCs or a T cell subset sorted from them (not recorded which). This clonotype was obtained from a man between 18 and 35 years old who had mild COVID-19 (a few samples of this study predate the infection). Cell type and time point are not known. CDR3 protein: CSAVRQGDGQPQHF. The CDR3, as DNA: TGCAGTGCAGTTAGACAGGGGGACGGTCAGCCCCAGCATTTT.